This TCR beta chain was profiled in a study of molecular identifiers for immune sequencing clone quantification. The CDR3 is 15 residues long. CDR1 is SGDLS and CDR2 is YYNGEE in the germline V gene. In preparing bulk TCR libraries, previously described methods and listed TCR primers were used. Each CDR3 protein gets one entry after TCRdb re-called the PCR reads with MiXCR. The repertoire holds around 100,000 distinct CDR3 sequences, with 35% as singletons. Study-wide points: Whereas naive cells kept under 1% of molecules in clones above 20 RNA copies, such clones held over 97% in effectors.

As for this clonotype: As yet, its antigen is unknown. Relative to the germline gene, one junction end is altered; a read error may explain this.

Researchers sorted naive CD8 T cells as cells that were CD8+CD4-CCR7+CD45RA+. Specimen: naive CD8+ T cells from blood, with Jurkat cell RNA spiked in. The subset here: FACS-sorted CD8+CD4-CCR7+CD45RA+ naive T cells. V and J are TRBV9 and TRBJ1-1; D not resolved. The TCR originated in a human donor in good health. Some libraries in this study had Jurkat cell RNA spiked in. The CDR3 DNA reads TGTGCCAGCAGCGTAGAGGCAGCTTCGAACACTGATGCTTTCTTT. This encodes CASSVEAASNTDAFF.